This TCR beta chain appears in the sequencing data of a study of blood T cells in healthy people across ages (dated by TCRdb to 2013 to 2016). Background for the entire study: In model experiments, template switching captured roughly one uniquely barcoded TCR beta cDNA molecule for every two T cells. The study measured age-related changes in TCR beta repertoire diversity using deep sequencing normalized with unique cDNA molecular identifiers. Donors were grouped into four age groups: young (average approximately 15 years), middle-aged (roughly 38), aged (approximately 67) and long-lived (about 89). To avoid experimental bias, donors of different ages were randomly spread across the sequencing lanes. Two additional independent replicas of 1 million unique cDNA reads from the same blood draw were analyzed for two donors (one aged 18 to 29 and one aged 80 or older). General study outcomes and caveats: Compared with the aged group, the long-lived group had more naive CD4+ T cells, fewer expanded clones and increased TCR diversity, a pattern suggesting age selection. Estimates of total diversity based on one million sequenced T cells were regarded as lower bounds and as underestimates. As age increased, observed TCR beta diversity per million T cells dropped in a roughly linear way, and a significant reduction was already evident by age 40. Bulk unsorted PBMC profiling prevented conclusive comparison of naive and antigen-experienced compartments. The percentage of naive T cells measured by flow cytometry correlated strongly with observed TCR beta diversity. The CMV infection status of donors was not known, potentially confounding age-related changes in expanded clonotypes.

The protocol used for the library was 5' RACE. Sequencer: Illumina HiSeq 2500. A second roughly 6 to 12 cycle PCR used a sample-barcoded 5' primer and a J-beta primer mix. Each TCR beta cDNA molecule received a unique molecular identifier from a template-switch 5' adaptor carrying 12 random nucleotides. Each sample yielded at least 3 million CDR3-containing paired-end reads. The Mint cDNA synthesis kit, primed by a TRBC-specific oligonucleotide, was used to synthesize first-strand cDNA from all RNA. After uracil-DNA glycosylase treatment, a first 18-cycle PCR used universal primers M1SS and BC2_uni_R on all cDNA. In the authors' own workflow: For normalization, 1 million high-quality reads were randomly selected from each sample, with every read carrying a distinct molecular identifier. Reads with shared molecular identifiers were discarded instead of being binned into consensus sequences. MiTCR, with a Q25 quality threshold and the strictest error-elimination algorithm, was used for CDR3 identification, clonotype clustering and error correction. A nonparametric unseen species model using Euler transformation provided a lower-bound estimate of total TCR beta diversity. TCRdb's own reprocessing of the public reads used fastp at Q25 and MiXCR and kept productive beta chains. Every CDR3 protein is listed once, alongside the most common genes and DNA of its rows. Clone size and V and J calls follow TCRdb, not the original study. Recorded for this sample are about 1.1 million distinct CDR3 sequences; roughly two fifths of them occurred a single time. The ten largest make up roughly 13% of the sample.

Systemically healthy Caucasian individuals from Russia, some 38 in total and aged about 6 to 95 years, were included as donors. Around 10 milliliters of peripheral blood were drawn from each donor into EDTA-treated Vacutainer tubes. Ficoll-Paque density-gradient centrifugation was used to isolate PBMCs, with at least 6 million obtained per sample. Total RNA, at least 6 micrograms per sample, was extracted from PBMCs with Trizol reagent. For every donor, an aliquot of PBMCs went through flow cytometry to measure the percentages of naive CD45RAhigh/CD27high T cells. The CDR3 covers 15 residues, taking in both the cysteine and the phenylalanine. Kept here is only the CDR3 DNA, which spans 45 bases and is read in frame from base 1. Via the germline V gene, CDR1 is MNHEY and CDR2 SVGAGI. This clonotype appeared a few times. Its antigen remains unidentified. No per-base quality is available; no much larger clone lies one base away.

This chain is built from TRBV6-5 and TRBJ2-5, with 7 bases in between that match TRBD2. The DNA end lines up better with TRBJ2-7; the J call may be wrong. Sequenced sample: blood. This TCR was sampled from a man between 18 and 29 years old in good health. The bases are TGTGCCAGCAGTTATTCCCCTAGCGGTAGGACCGAGCAGTACTTC. Its translation reads: CASSYSPSGRTEQYF.